The 27 T cell receptor beta chains below were found in one sample sequenced in a study of blood T cell repertoires in COVID-19. Assay used: immunoSEQ multiplex PCR; TCRdb lists only in-frame clones, some missing. The sample has about 200,000 clones, more than 85% seen once. The specimen was peripheral blood. The receptors here all came from a man aged 55 to 69 with COVID-19, enrolled during active disease.

This clone was detected only a few times. The chain is built from TRBV1 and TRBJ1-2; the table gives TRBD1 as D, unverified against the DNA. TRBV1 corresponds to a pseudogene. The CDR3 totals 19 residues. In DNA form, the CDR3 reads TGCACCAGCAGCCAAGGGTCTGGGGCTATAGAGAACCTAAACTATGGCTACACCTTC. Its translation: CTSSQGSGAIENLNYGYTF.

The rearrangement uses TRBV19 and TRBJ1-2, with 11 nucleotides matching TRBD1. The trim removed 5 bases at V and 4 bases at J, leaving 6 bases unmatched. From germline, CDR1 is LNHDA and CDR2 SQIVND (reference sequence). This CDR3 is 15 amino acids long. CDR3 loop: CASSADRGRRYGYTF. CDR3 in DNA: TGTGCCAGTAGTGCGGACAGGGGGCGCCGCTATGGCTACACCTTC.

The chain recombines TRBV7-9 with TRBJ2-1; 7 nucleotides line up with TRBD1. The J segment lost 0 bases and the V segment lost 5 bases, leaving 4 bases of the junction unmatched. The CDR3 is 15 amino acids. Germline CDR1 and CDR2: SEHNR and FQNEAQ (reference sequence). The chain's CDR3 is CASSRDRASYNEQFF. The CDR3 nucleotides are TGTGCCAGCAGCCGCGACAGGGCCTCCTACAATGAGCAGTTCTTC.

This clone has just one count. The gene calls are TRBV7-3 and TRBJ2-7; 10 bases map to TRBD2. The CDR3 loop spans 16 amino acids. The V gene's germline CDR1 is SGHTA and CDR2 FQGTGA. The ends lost 5 bases at V and 3 bases at J; junction bases unmatched: 10. The CDR3 nucleotides are TGTGCCAGCAGCCCTGGACCCACTAGCGGGGTCTACGAGCAGTACTTC. Protein product: CASSPGPTSGVYEQYF.

V is TRBV9 and J is TRBJ1-1; 9 positions agree with TRBD1. The V gene's germline CDR1 is SGDLS and CDR2 YYNGEE. Trimming took 6 bases from V and 11 from J; bases not matched to a gene: 11. The CDR3 is 13 residues long. CDR3 loop: CASNPGTGLGAFF. DNA for the CDR3: TGTGCCAGCAATCCCGGGACAGGGTTGGGGGCTTTCTTT. The whole variable domain, filled in from reference TRBV9 and TRBJ1-1, reads DSGVTQTPKHLITATGQRVTLRCSPRSGDLSVYWYQQSLDQGLQFLIQYYNGEERAKGNILERFSAQQFPDLHSELNLSSLELGDSALYFCASNPGTGLGAFFGQGTRLTVV.

V and J are TRBV6-5 and TRBJ1-3, with D perhaps matching TRBD1 (6 bases). Germline-derived CDR1 and CDR2 are MNHEY and SVGAGI. V was pared by 2 bases and J by 2 bases, with 7 bases between. CDR3 length: 14 amino acids. CDR3 loop: CASSYGGAGNTIYF. Written as DNA, the CDR3 is TGTGCCAGCAGTTACGGGGGCGCTGGAAACACCATATATTTT.

This chain connects TRBV6-1 to TRBJ2-3, with no clear D. With 3 bases removed from V and 0 bases from J, the gap between germline ends came to 4 bases. Germline V CDR1 and CDR2: MNHNS, SASEGT. This CDR3 has 13 amino acids. The CDR3, as DNA: TGTGCCAGCAGTGATTATAGCACAGATACGCAGTATTTT. Amino acid sequence: CASSDYSTDTQYF.

Concerning this clone: One junction end disagrees with the germline gene, perhaps due to a read error. The chain joins TRBV29-1 to TRBJ2-2; D is uncertain. There are 12 residues in the CDR3. Per germline, CDR1 SQVTM and CDR2 ANQGSEA. CDR3 loop: CIVERNTGELFF. CDR3 sequence (DNA): TGCATCGTTGAACGGAACACCGGGGAGCTGTTTTTT.

CDR3 in amino acids: CASSLIGENTIYF. The CDR3, as DNA: TGTGCCAGCAGCTTGATCGGTGAAAACACCATATATTTT. The chain uses TRBV5-5 and TRBJ1-3, with unresolved D. Trimming removed 1 base from V and 6 bases from J, with 8 bases in between. The CDR3 has 13 residues. Germline lookup yields CDR1 SGHKS and CDR2 YYEKEE (reference sequence).

The V call is TRBV6-1, the J call TRBJ1-6; maybe TRBD1 (6 bases). This CDR3 spans 15 amino acids. Germline V gene data show CDR1 as MNHNS and CDR2 as SASEGT. The V and J ends lost 3 bases and 7 bases respectively, with 13 bases between them. CDR3 in amino acids: CASSEQDRQNSPLHF. CDR3 sequence (DNA): TGTGCCAGCAGTGAGCAGGACAGACAAAATTCACCCCTCCACTTT.

The rearrangement joins TRBV7-8 to TRBJ2-3; TRBD1 is a possible D gene (5 bases). The V gene lost 4 bases and the J gene lost 0 bases, with 11 bases spanning the gap. CDR1 SGHVS and CDR2 FQNEAQ come from the germline V gene. This CDR3 comprises 15 residues. The CDR3: CASSSKGVSTDTQYF. CDR3 DNA: TGTGCCAGCAGCTCTAAAGGGGTGAGCACAGATACGCAGTATTTT.

Concerning this clone itself: Other nucleotide sequences in the sample specify the same CDR3. This sequence joins TRBV7-9 and TRBJ1-1; D ambiguous. With 1 base removed from V and 1 base from J, the gap between germline ends came to 4 bases. The CDR3 is 13 residues long. Germline loops: CDR1 SEHNR, CDR2 FQNEAQ (reference sequence). The CDR3 protein is CASSLGQNTEAFF. In DNA, the CDR3 is TGTGCCAGCAGCTTAGGACAGAACACTGAAGCTTTCTTT.

The chain is built from TRBV15 and TRBJ1-5; 7 bases agree with TRBD1. Germline values: CDR1 LNHNV, CDR2 YYDKDF (reference sequence). The V and J ends lost 3 bases and 5 bases, in that order; junction bases with no gene match: 7. The CDR3 consists of 15 residues. The chain's CDR3 is CATSRGGGGDQPQHF. CDR3 nucleotides: TGTGCCACCAGCAGGGGAGGAGGGGGCGATCAGCCCCAGCATTTT.

The chain uses TRBV23-1 and TRBJ1-5, with D uncertain. TRBV23-1 is designated an ORF whose function remains uncertain. Trimming took 1 base from V and 3 from J, leaving 7 bases between them. This CDR3 is built from 14 residues. The CDR3 sequence: CASSQCSDNQPQHF. The CDR3 region has the DNA TGCGCCAGCAGTCAATGTTCAGACAATCAGCCCCAGCATTTT.

This sequence joins TRBV7-3 and TRBJ2-1; 7 bases are a match to TRBD2. The CDR3 is made up of 15 amino acids. The germline V gene has CDR1 SGHTA and CDR2 FQGTGA. Losses at the gene ends were 3 bases for V and 0 bases for J; bases not matched to a gene: 2. Here the CDR3 reads CASSLTSYSYNEQFF. CDR3 DNA: TGTGCCAGCAGCTTGACTAGCTACTCCTACAATGAGCAGTTCTTC.

The V call is TRBV29-1, the J call TRBJ2-1; 7 bases are shared with TRBD2. CDR1 SQVTM and CDR2 ANQGSEA come from the germline V gene. The CDR3 is made up of 14 amino acids. Trimming took 7 bases from V and 5 from J; bases not matched to a gene: 11. The CDR3 loop reads CSAPLRGSNNEQFF. For the CDR3, the DNA is TGCAGCGCCCCTTTGCGGGGGTCAAACAATGAGCAGTTCTTC.

The chain recombines TRBV24-1 with TRBJ2-3; weak D call: TRBD2 (6 bases). The V gene's germline CDR1 is KGHDR and CDR2 SFDVKD. The CDR3 has 15 residues. Trimming cost V 5 bases and J 3 bases, with 14 bases left between them. The CDR3 protein is CATSAGGVLTDTQYF. The CDR3 DNA follows: TGTGCCACCAGTGCTGGCGGGGTATTGACAGATACGCAGTATTTT.

CDR3 amino acids: CASSRGQGPYYEQYF. CDR3 DNA: TGCGCCAGCAGCCGCGGACAGGGTCCTTATTACGAGCAGTACTTC. The chain has TRBV4-1 and TRBJ2-7; 8 nucleotides agree with TRBD1. Germline V CDR1 and CDR2: MGHRA, YSYEKL. Germline trimming cut 4 bases from V and 4 bases from J; bases unmatched to any gene: 9. This CDR3 contains 15 residues.

The chain is built from TRBV5-1 and TRBJ2-7; maybe TRBD1 (5 bases). Trimming removed 2 bases at V and 2 bases at J, with 8 bases between. CDR1 SGHRS and CDR2 YFSETQ come from the germline V gene. The CDR3 covers 13 residues. Here the CDR3 reads CASSLNRPYEQYF. CDR3 coding DNA: TGCGCCAGCAGCTTAAACAGGCCCTACGAGCAGTACTTC.

The genes are TRBV18 and TRBJ1-5; 7 positions match TRBD1. The trim removed 4 bases at V and 2 bases at J, leaving 5 bases unmatched. Germline V lookup: CDR1 KGHSH, CDR2 LQKENI. The CDR3 contains 15 residues. The CDR3 DNA reads as TGTGCCAGCTCACAGGGACAGACTGGCAATCAGCCCCAGCATTTT. As protein: CASSQGQTGNQPQHF.

The gene calls are TRBV6-6 and TRBJ2-7; 9 bases map to TRBD1. With V trimmed by 7 bases and J by 3 bases, 7 bases remained unmatched. This CDR3 has 14 amino acids. The germline CDR1 and CDR2 sequences are MNHNY and SVGAGI (reference sequence). CDR3 DNA sequence: TGTGCCAGCACCCAGGCGGGACAGGGCTACGAGCAGTACTTC. Translation gives CASTQAGQGYEQYF.

The chain employs TRBV6-2 or TRBV6-3 and TRBJ1-5, with D hard to call. Trimming took 4 bases from V and 5 from J, leaving 12 bases between them. The CDR3 is 14 residues long. The germline CDR1 and CDR2 sequences are MNHEY and SVGEGT. CDR3: CASSSPIRYQPQHF. The CDR3, as DNA: TGTGCCAGCAGTTCCCCTATCAGGTATCAGCCCCAGCATTTT.

The chain links TRBV28 to TRBJ2-7, with TRBD1 matching 7 bases. The germline gives CDR1 MDHEN, CDR2 SYDVKM. V trimming: 8 bases; J trimming: 2 bases; junction bases outside the gene matches: 6. The CDR3 loop spans 13 amino acids. The CDR3 reads CASHRDRPYEQYF. The CDR3 nucleotides read TGTGCCAGCCACCGGGACAGACCCTACGAGCAGTACTTC. The variable domain in full, with the rest retrieved from reference TRBV28 and TRBJ2-7, is DVKVTQSSRYLVKRTGEKVFLECVQDMDHENMFWYRQDPGLGLRLIYFSYDVKMKEKGDIPEGYSVSREKKERFSLILESASTNQTSMYLCASHRDRPYEQYFGPGTRLTVT.

The chain carries TRBV3-1 (or the pseudogene TRBV3-2) and TRBJ2-2; possibly TRBD1 for D (5 bases). V lost 4 bases and J lost 6, with 18 bases in between. This CDR3 contains 16 residues. CDR1 LGHDT and CDR2 YNNKEL come from the germline V gene (reference sequence). CDR3 sequence (DNA): TGTGCCAGCAGCCTCCGAGGCCAGGGAAACGCCGGGGAGCTGTTTTTT. Translating it yields CASSLRGQGNAGELFF.

The chain couples TRBV7-3 to TRBJ1-1; TRBD1 matches 8 bases. Germline CDR1 SGHTA, CDR2 FQGTGA. The CDR3 loop spans 14 amino acids. The J segment lost 3 bases and the V segment lost 4 bases, leaving 4 bases of the junction unmatched. DNA of the CDR3: TGTGCCAGCAGCTCGACAGGGGCCGACACTGAAGCTTTCTTT. It is translated as CASSSTGADTEAFF.

V and J are TRBV4-3 and TRBJ1-1; D not certain. Germline CDR1 LGHNA, CDR2 YSLEER. There are 14 residues in the CDR3. Deletions cut 1 base from V and 4 bases from J, with 10 bases between. Here the CDR3 reads CASSQVRRGTEAFF. In DNA form, the CDR3 reads TGCGCCAGCAGCCAAGTTCGTCGGGGCACTGAAGCTTTCTTT.

This clone was picked up one time. The chain links TRBV6-2 or TRBV6-3 to TRBJ2-1, with a weak D call TRBD2 (6 bases). Germline V gives CDR1 MNHEY, CDR2 SVGEGT. CDR3 length equals 13 residues. Trimming left V 2 bases short and J 15 bases short, with 17 bases between. CDR3 sequence: CASSYLLGAGGFF. CDR3 bases: TGTGCCAGCAGTTACCTTCTAGGGGCCGGGGGGTTCTTC.